The 27 T cell receptor beta chains reported below all come from one sample, sequenced in a study of cytomegalovirus exposure and HLA in healthy donors. Primers included in the PCR were 60 Vbeta and 13 Jbeta primers. The protocol was immunoSEQ multiplex PCR, while the TCRdb copy is restricted to in-frame clones and leaves out a portion. The table records around 100,000 clones, 81% of them present only once. Source material: PBMCs. Receptor source: a man aged 40-50 years in good health and CMV-seropositive.

The sample holds a few counts of this clone. The chain recombines TRBV13 with TRBJ1-2; D is possibly TRBD1 (5 bases). Trimming shortened V by 5 bases and J by 4 bases, and 14 bases separated the two germline ends. Looked up from germline, CDR1 is PRHDT and CDR2 is FYEKMQ (reference sequence). The CDR3 extends over 14 amino acids. DNA for the CDR3: TGTGCCAGCAGCACCAGGGTGATCTCCTATGGCTACACCTTC. This sequence encodes CASSTRVISYGYTF.

Points on this clone: One junction end disagrees with the germline gene, perhaps due to a read error. This chain joins TRBV7-7 and TRBJ2-5, with D possibly matching TRBD2 (6 bases). This CDR3 comprises 15 residues. The germline CDR1 and CDR2 sequences are SSHAT and FNYEAQ (reference sequence). The DNA for the CDR3 is TGTGCTAGCAGCTTAGTTCGGGGGTTCGGCGAGACCCAGTACTTC. This translates into CASSLVRGFGETQYF.

The chain combines TRBV29-1 with TRBJ2-5, with D tentatively TRBD1 (6 bases). Germline V gives CDR1 SQVTM, CDR2 ANQGSEA. The CDR3 loop spans 15 amino acids. With 4 bases removed from V and 6 bases from J, the gap between germline ends came to 21 bases. The DNA of the CDR3 is TGCAGCGTTGTATGGGTGGGGACAAGAGAGAAGACCCAGTACTTC. Translating gives CSVVWVGTREKTQYF.

The rearrangement uses TRBV7-6 and TRBJ2-7; possibly TRBD1 for D (6 bases). Germline values: CDR1 SGHVS, CDR2 FNYEAQ. The V gene lost 5 bases and the J gene lost 2 bases, with 10 bases spanning the gap. This CDR3 region has 13 residues. The DNA for the CDR3 is TGTGCCAGCAGCGTAGACAGGACCTACGAGCAGTACTTC. As protein: CASSVDRTYEQYF.

The chain links TRBV19 to TRBJ2-1, with D unclear. Germline loops: CDR1 LNHDA, CDR2 SQIVND (reference sequence). The germline V and J ends were trimmed by 5 bases and 5 bases, with 19 bases remaining between them. The length of the CDR3 is 16 residues. In nucleotides, the CDR3 is TGTGCCAGTAGTTCTCCCCAAGGTCGGGTCCACAATGAGCAGTTCTTC. Its protein is CASSSPQGRVHNEQFF.

This chain links TRBV28 with TRBJ1-2; weak D call: TRBD1 (6 bases). Germline-derived CDR1 and CDR2 are MDHEN and SYDVKM. This CDR3 region has 14 residues. V lost 5 bases and J lost 4, with 14 bases in between. The CDR3 here is CASSVGRGAYGYTF. In nucleotides, the CDR3 is TGTGCCAGCAGTGTGGGACGGGGGGCCTATGGCTACACCTTC.

The V call is TRBV18, the J call TRBJ1-4; 7 positions match TRBD1. Germline CDR1 and CDR2: KGHSH and LQKENI. The CDR3 loop spans 15 amino acids. The V segment lost 3 bases and the J segment 4 bases; nucleotides outside the gene matches: 5. CDR3 DNA: TGTGCCAGCTCACCCCGGGACAGAGATAATGAAAAACTGTTTTTT. This codes for CASSPRDRDNEKLFF.

This clone was counted a few times. The chain carries TRBV6-1 and TRBJ1-1; 7 bases are shared with TRBD1. Trimming at V came to 5 bases and at J to 4 bases, leaving 7 bases not matched to a gene. Germline lookup yields CDR1 MNHNS and CDR2 SASEGT. The CDR3 length is 14 residues. CDR3 nucleotides: TGTGCCAGCAGTTTAACAGGGGACGCCACTGAAGCTTTCTTT. Amino acids: CASSLTGDATEAFF.

The J gene is TRBJ2-5, the V gene TRBV10-1; D is perhaps TRBD2 (5 bases). The DNA end favors TRBJ2-7, so the J call may be wrong. The CDR3 totals 15 residues. Germline V gene data show CDR1 as WNHNN and CDR2 as SYGVQD (reference sequence). CDR3 nucleotides: TGCGCCAGCAGTGAAGGGAGAGGCCGAACCTACGAGCAGTACTTC. Protein sequence: CASSEGRGRTYEQYF.

The J gene is TRBJ2-5, the V gene TRBV19; a possible D gene is TRBD1 (5 bases). Trimming pared 5 bases from V and 1 base from J, leaving 14 bases between. Germline V gives CDR1 LNHDA, CDR2 SQIVND (reference sequence). This CDR3 contains 15 residues. CDR3 sequence: CASSLTWTSQETQYF. The CDR3, as DNA: TGTGCCAGTAGTTTGACCTGGACAAGCCAAGAGACCCAGTACTTC.

V and J are TRBV18 and TRBJ1-2, with 7 bases matching TRBD1. This CDR3 comprises 15 residues. CDR1 and CDR2 (germline): KGHSH, LQKENI. The trim removed 3 bases at V and 4 bases at J, leaving 8 bases unmatched. The CDR3 DNA sequence: TGTGCCAGCTCACCGTCGGGACAGCCCTTCTATGGCTACACCTTC. It yields the protein CASSPSGQPFYGYTF.

J is TRBJ1-2 and V is TRBV7-9; D is unresolved. Germline V gene lookup returns CDR1 SEHNR and CDR2 FQNEAQ (reference sequence). Trimming removed 1 base from V and 5 bases from J, with 11 bases in between. This CDR3 is built from 14 residues. CDR3 amino acids: CASSLGPELYGYTF. DNA for the CDR3: TGTGCCAGCAGCTTAGGGCCGGAGTTATATGGCTACACCTTC.

The chain recombines TRBV5-4 with TRBJ1-2, with 12 positions matching TRBD1. Trimming cost V 3 bases and J 6 bases; bases outside gene matches: 9. The CDR3 has 16 residues. The germline V gene encodes CDR1 SGHNT and CDR2 YYREEE (reference sequence). The CDR3 DNA is TGTGCCAGCAGCTCGCCGGGACAGGGGGCGATCGATGGCTACACCTTC. This translates into CASSSPGQGAIDGYTF.

J is TRBJ2-7 and V is TRBV5-5; 11 bases match TRBD2. The CDR3 totals 15 residues. V was pared by 4 bases and J by 2 bases, with 5 bases of the junction left unmatched. Germline V gene lookup returns CDR1 SGHKS and CDR2 YYEKEE (reference sequence). DNA for the CDR3: TGTGCCAGCAGCCAACTAGCGGGAGAGACCTACGAGCAGTACTTC. This codes for CASSQLAGETYEQYF.

The rearrangement joins TRBV18 to TRBJ2-7, with a tentative D call TRBD2 (6 bases). With 6 bases removed from V and 3 bases from J, the gap between germline ends came to 9 bases. Germline V gene sequence: CDR1 KGHSH, CDR2 LQKENI. The CDR3 extends over 12 amino acids. CDR3 in DNA: TGTGCCAGCTCGGCGGGAAACTACGAGCAGTACTTC. Translated, it gives CASSAGNYEQYF.

The gene calls are TRBV5-1 and TRBJ2-5, with TRBD1 matching 7 bases. V was clipped by 5 bases and J by 1 base; unmatched bases: 2. From germline, CDR1 is SGHRS and CDR2 YFSETQ. The CDR3 has 13 amino acids. CDR3 coding DNA: TGCGCCAGCAGGGGGACAGCCCAAGAGACCCAGTACTTC. Its protein is CASRGTAQETQYF. Complete variable domain (other parts from reference TRBV5-1 and TRBJ2-5): KAGVTQTPRYLIKTRGQQVTLSCSPISGHRSVSWYQQTPGQGLQFLFEYFSETQRNKGNFPGRFSGRQFSNSRSEMNVSTLELGDSALYLCASRGTAQETQYFGPGTRLLVL.

The rearrangement links TRBV9 to TRBJ1-1; 11 nucleotides agree with TRBD1. The CDR3 has 17 residues. The germline V gene has CDR1 SGDLS and CDR2 YYNGEE. V shed 2 bases, J shed 4 bases, and the junction held 10 bases outside the gene matches. CDR3 region: CASSVLLGQGVGTEAFF. The DNA for the CDR3 is TGTGCCAGCAGCGTTCTACTGGGACAGGGGGTGGGCACTGAAGCTTTCTTT. The whole variable domain, filled in from reference TRBV9 and TRBJ1-1, reads DSGVTQTPKHLITATGQRVTLRCSPRSGDLSVYWYQQSLDQGLQFLIQYYNGEERAKGNILERFSAQQFPDLHSELNLSSLELGDSALYFCASSVLLGQGVGTEAFFGQGTRLTVV.

The chain uses TRBV27 and TRBJ1-2; D remains ambiguous. The CDR3 extends over 14 amino acids. Germline V gives CDR1 MNHEY, CDR2 SMNVEV (reference sequence). Trimming left V 6 bases short and J 4 bases short, with 15 bases between. The CDR3 sequence: CASSFESTGYGYTF. The CDR3 nucleotides are TGTGCCAGCAGCTTCGAGAGTACGGGCTATGGCTACACCTTC.

The chain links TRBV6-4 to TRBJ2-1, with 9 nucleotides matching TRBD2. Germline values: CDR1 MRHNA, CDR2 SNTAGT. The CDR3 has 15 amino acids. V lost 4 bases to trimming and J lost 4 bases; unmatched junction nucleotides: 5. CDR3 nucleotides: TGTGCCAGCAGTGTTCTTAGCGGGGGATACAATGAGCAGTTCTTC. It encodes CASSVLSGGYNEQFF.

V and J are TRBV11-2 and TRBJ2-2, with unresolved D. The CDR3 sequence is 12 residues long. The germline gives CDR1 SGHAT, CDR2 FQNNGV. The V gene lost 5 bases and the J gene lost 6 bases, with 7 bases spanning the gap. The chain's CDR3 is CASSRRAGELFF. The CDR3 DNA is TGTGCCAGCAGCCGACGGGCCGGGGAGCTGTTTTTT.

V and J are TRBV29-1 and TRBJ2-2; 8 nucleotides match TRBD1. V shed 1 base and J 5 bases; nucleotides not matched to a gene: 12. The CDR3 is 17 amino acids. Germline V gene sequence: CDR1 SQVTM, CDR2 ANQGSEA. CDR3 amino acids: CSVEGPPGQARTGELFF. CDR3 DNA: TGCAGCGTTGAAGGCCCCCCGGGACAGGCTCGGACCGGGGAGCTGTTTTTT.

The J gene is TRBJ1-2, the V gene TRBV27; 12 nucleotides agree with TRBD1. CDR3 length: 15 residues. The V segment lost 1 base and the J segment 7 bases; nucleotides outside the gene matches: 4. Germline lookup yields CDR1 MNHEY and CDR2 SMNVEV (reference sequence). The CDR3 spells CASSLFGTGGLGYTF. The CDR3 nucleotides are TGTGCCAGCAGTTTATTCGGGACAGGGGGCCTTGGCTACACCTTC.

The chain links TRBV6-6 to TRBJ2-5; D gene ambiguous. Between the trimmed V and J ends, which lost 2 bases and 5 bases, there was a span of 6 bases. The CDR3 is 12 residues long. Germline CDR1 MNHNY, CDR2 SVGAGI (reference sequence). CDR3 protein: CASSYPGETQYF. DNA for the CDR3: TGTGCCAGCAGTTACCCCGGGGAGACCCAGTACTTC.

This sequence joins TRBV11-2 and TRBJ2-7; tentative D call: TRBD2 (6 bases). The ends were cut back, 1 base at V and 2 bases at J, with 12 bases in the middle. CDR1 SGHAT and CDR2 FQNNGV come from the germline V gene. This CDR3 contains 15 residues. The CDR3 loop is CASSLVGGIAYEQYF. CDR3 sequence (DNA): TGTGCCAGCAGCTTAGTAGGCGGGATTGCCTACGAGCAGTACTTC.

The J gene is TRBJ1-2, the V gene TRBV2; D is possibly TRBD1 (6 bases). The CDR3 covers 13 residues. Germline CDR1 and CDR2: SNHLY and FYNNEI. The V and J ends lost 3 bases and 4 bases respectively, with 9 bases between them. CDR3: CASSEGARYGYTF. Here the CDR3 DNA reads TGTGCCAGCAGTGAGGGGGCGCGCTATGGCTACACCTTC.

The rearrangement joins TRBV12-5 to TRBJ2-1, with D maybe TRBD1 (5 bases). Trimming shortened V by 5 bases and J by 6 bases, and 17 bases separated the two germline ends. The germline gives CDR1 LGHNT, CDR2 FRNRAP. The CDR3 spans 15 residues. The CDR3 sequence: CASGPSGASLNEQFF. In DNA, the CDR3 is TGTGCTAGTGGTCCGTCTGGGGCGTCGCTCAATGAGCAGTTCTTC.

The CDR3 protein is CATSRDRGGESSYNEQFF. CDR3 bases: TGTGCCACCAGCAGAGATCGTGGAGGGGAAAGCTCCTACAATGAGCAGTTCTTC. The rearrangement uses TRBV15 and TRBJ2-1, with D possibly TRBD2 on 6 matching bases. The CDR3 consists of 18 residues. Germline assignment: CDR1 LNHNV and CDR2 YYDKDF (reference sequence). V was pared by 0 bases and J by 0 bases, with 15 bases between.